A selection of T cell receptor beta chains follows, all from one sample in a study of OX40 agonist ivuxolimab in advanced cancers. Data came from immunoSEQ multiplex PCR; TCRdb stores just in-frame clones and leaves some out. This sample has roughly 61,000 clones, with roughly 87% found just once. The sequencing here drew on CD4+ or CD8+ T cells sorted from blood, taken in a trial of the OX40 agonist ivuxolimab. The receptors come from an adult with an advanced solid tumor such as melanoma, head and neck, liver or kidney cancer. Both conserved end residues are part of each CDR3. Fields, in order: CDR3 length, clone size, D gene, J gene, V gene, CDR3 DNA, CDR3 protein. A D gene is named only where the DNA matches it firmly. A row's size may be missing; if present it is once, few, many or a size class.

length: 14
size: -
D: -
J: TRBJ1-1
V: TRBV6-5
DNA: TGTGCCAGCACCCAAAGGGGGGGCTTCCGGGGGGCTTTCTTT
CDR3: CASTQRGGFRGAFF

length: 14
size: -
D: TRBD1
J: TRBJ1-5
V: TRBV2
DNA: TGTGCCAGCTTACCAGGGACAGGGGGTCAGCCCCAGCATTTT
CDR3: CASLPGTGGQPQHF

length: 16
size: -
D: -
J: TRBJ2-2
V: TRBV10-3
DNA: TGTGCCATCAGTTCCTGGAAGGGCCCGAACACCGGGGAGCTGTTTTTT
CDR3: CAISSWKGPNTGELFF

length: 14
size: -
D: -
J: TRBJ2-1
V: TRBV4-1
DNA: TGCGCCAGCAGCCAAGGGCCGGCAGGAAATGAGCAGTTCTTC
CDR3: CASSQGPAGNEQFF

length: 12
size: -
D: -
J: TRBJ2-3
V: TRBV9
DNA: TGTGCCAGCAGCCCCACGGATGATACGCAGTATTTT
CDR3: CASSPTDDTQYF

length: 13
size: -
D: -
J: TRBJ2-1
V: TRBV6-4
DNA: TGTGCCAGCAGTGAGGGGCGACTCGGTGAGCAGTTCTTC
CDR3: CASSEGRLGEQFF

length: 13
size: -
D: -
J: TRBJ2-4
V: TRBV19
DNA: TGTGCCAGTAGTATAGGCAGAAAAAACATTCAGTACTTC
CDR3: CASSIGRKNIQYF

length: 14
size: -
D: -
J: TRBJ2-5
V: TRBV4-1
DNA: TGCGCCAGCAGCCAAGAACCGCTAGAAGAGACCCAGTACTTC
CDR3: CASSQEPLEETQYF

length: 14
size: -
D: TRBD1
J: TRBJ2-3
V: TRBV10-3
DNA: TGTGCCTCACGGGGGACAGGGGAGGGATATACGCAGTATTTT
CDR3: CASRGTGEGYTQYF

length: 12
size: few
D: -
J: TRBJ2-7
V: TRBV7-9
DNA: TGTGCCAGCAGTCCCTCTAGCGACGAGCAGTACTTC
CDR3: CASSPSSDEQYF

length: 14
size: once
D: -
J: TRBJ2-4
V: TRBV5-8
DNA: TGTGCCAGCAGCTTGAGGCTAGCCAAAAACATTCAGTACTTC
CDR3: CASSLRLAKNIQYF

length: 15
size: -
D: -
J: TRBJ2-1
V: TRBV7-3
DNA: TGTGCCAGCAGTAAACGGGACACCTCCTACAATGAGCAGTTCTTC
CDR3: CASSKRDTSYNEQFF

length: 16
size: -
D: TRBD2
J: TRBJ2-5
V: TRBV10-3
DNA: TGTGCCATCAGTGTCTCTAGCGGGGTCGGGCAAGAGACCCAGTACTTC
CDR3: CAISVSSGVGQETQYF

length: 15
size: -
D: -
J: TRBJ1-1
V: TRBV2
DNA: TGTGCCAGCAGTGAAATGGGCTTCCGGCAGACTGAAGCTTTCTTT
CDR3: CASSEMGFRQTEAFF

length: 12
size: -
D: -
J: TRBJ2-3
V: TRBV11-2
DNA: TGTGCCAGCAGCTTAGATGGGGATACGCAGTATTTT
CDR3: CASSLDGDTQYF

length: 15
size: -
D: -
J: TRBJ1-6
V: TRBV7-8
DNA: TGTGCCAGCAGCTTATCGTTCGGCAGGACATCACCCCTCCACTTT
CDR3: CASSLSFGRTSPLHF

length: 16
size: -
D: -
J: TRBJ2-7
V: TRBV5-8
DNA: TGTGCCAGCAGCTTATTTTACGGGAACCCAGACTACGAGCAGTACTTC
CDR3: CASSLFYGNPDYEQYF

length: 15
size: -
D: -
J: TRBJ1-5
V: TRBV15
DNA: TGTGCCACCAGCAGAGCGGGGGCTAGCAATCAGCCCCAGCATTTT
CDR3: CATSRAGASNQPQHF

length: 12
size: -
D: TRBD1
J: TRBJ2-7
V: TRBV5-1
DNA: TGCGCCAGCGGACAGGGGGCGGGCGAGCAGTACTTC
CDR3: CASGQGAGEQYF

length: 13
size: -
D: TRBD1
J: TRBJ2-5
V: TRBV5-1
DNA: TGCGCCAGCAGCGTGGACAGGGCAGAGACCCAGTACTTC
CDR3: CASSVDRAETQYF

length: 11
size: -
D: -
J: TRBJ1-2
V: TRBV10-3
DNA: TGTGCCATCAGGGGAGGGGCGGGCTACACCTTC
CDR3: CAIRGGAGYTF

length: 14
size: -
D: -
J: TRBJ1-2
V: TRBV19
DNA: TGTGCCAGTATCCCGACAGGAGTTAACTATGGCTACACCTTC
CDR3: CASIPTGVNYGYTF

length: 14
size: -
D: -
J: TRBJ1-4
V: TRBV6-6
DNA: TGTGCCAGCAGTTATTGGACAACTAATGAAAAACTGTTTTTT
CDR3: CASSYWTTNEKLFF

length: 16
size: -
D: TRBD1
J: TRBJ1-1
V: TRBV5-1
DNA: TGCGCCAGCAGCTTAGAGACCGGGACAGGGAACACTGAAGCTTTCTTT
CDR3: CASSLETGTGNTEAFF

length: 14
size: -
D: -
J: TRBJ1-3
V: TRBV5-1
DNA: TGCGCCAGCAGCTTGTTAGGGGTCGGAAACACCATATATTTT
CDR3: CASSLLGVGNTIYF

length: 12
size: -
D: -
J: TRBJ2-3
V: TRBV10-1
DNA: TGCGCCAGCAGTGTGAACACAGATACGCAGTATTTT
CDR3: CASSVNTDTQYF

length: 17
size: -
D: TRBD1
J: TRBJ1-3
V: TRBV13
DNA: TGTGCCAGCAGCCCAGGACAGGGGGTATACTCTGGAAACACCATATATTTT
CDR3: CASSPGQGVYSGNTIYF

length: 21
size: -
D: -
J: TRBJ1-5
V: TRBV9
DNA: TGTGCCAGCAGCGTAAATCCCCGCATGATAGGGGGATTGTATAGCAATCAGCCCCAGCATTTT
CDR3: CASSVNPRMIGGLYSNQPQHF

length: 17
size: -
D: TRBD1
J: TRBJ2-1
V: TRBV7-4
DNA: TGTGCCAGCAGCTTAGTGGACTTGACAGGGGGGGACAATGAGCAGTTCTTC
CDR3: CASSLVDLTGGDNEQFF

length: 16
size: -
D: TRBD2
J: TRBJ2-1
V: TRBV7-3
DNA: TGTGCCAGCAGCCCCAAGAGCGGGAGCTCTCATAATGAGCAGTTCTTC
CDR3: CASSPKSGSSHNEQFF

length: 14
size: -
D: -
J: TRBJ1-1
V: TRBV30
DNA: TGTGCCTGGAGTAAGGGGACGGGGAGGACTGAAGCTTTCTTT
CDR3: CAWSKGTGRTEAFF

length: 16
size: few
D: -
J: TRBJ1-6
V: TRBV6-5
DNA: TGTGCCAGCAGTTACTCGGGACAAAGCTATAATTCACCCCTCCACTTT
CDR3: CASSYSGQSYNSPLHF

length: 15
size: -
D: -
J: TRBJ1-6
V: TRBV30
DNA: TGTGCCTGGAGCCCGGGGTTTCCGGAAAATTCACCCCTCCACTTT
CDR3: CAWSPGFPENSPLHF

length: 13
size: -
D: TRBD1
J: TRBJ1-5
V: TRBV28
DNA: TGTGCCAGCAGTTGGGACAGTAATCAGCCCCAGCATTTT
CDR3: CASSWDSNQPQHF

length: 15
size: -
D: -
J: TRBJ1-5
V: TRBV28
DNA: TGTGCCAGCAGTGCGGGGGGGCATAGCAATCAGCCCCAGCATTTT
CDR3: CASSAGGHSNQPQHF

length: 11
size: -
D: -
J: TRBJ2-2
V: TRBV10-3
DNA: TGTGCCATCACGGGGACCGGGGAGCTGTTTTTT
CDR3: CAITGTGELFF

length: 16
size: -
D: TRBD1
J: TRBJ2-7
V: TRBV6-5
DNA: TGTGCCAGCAGTTCACGGACAGGGGGGCACCCGTACGAGCAGTACTTC
CDR3: CASSSRTGGHPYEQYF

length: 14
size: -
D: TRBD1
J: TRBJ2-5
V: TRBV5-4
DNA: TGTGCCAGCAGCACGACAGGGGGATTGGAGACCCAGTACTTC
CDR3: CASSTTGGLETQYF

length: 15
size: -
D: TRBD1
J: TRBJ1-4
V: TRBV19
DNA: TGTGCCAGTAGCTCGACGGGACAGGGAGGTGAAAAACTGTTTTTT
CDR3: CASSSTGQGGEKLFF

length: 13
size: -
D: -
J: TRBJ1-2
V: TRBV28
DNA: TGTGCCAGCAGCCTACAGGCTAACTATGGCTACACCTTC
CDR3: CASSLQANYGYTF

length: 15
size: few
D: TRBD1
J: TRBJ2-7
V: TRBV11-2
DNA: TGTGCCAGCAGCTTACGACAGGGCGGGCCCTACGAGCAGTACTTC
CDR3: CASSLRQGGPYEQYF

length: 18
size: -
D: TRBD1
J: TRBJ2-7
V: TRBV5-6
DNA: TGTGCCAGCAGCTCGCTGTTTTGGAGCGGGACAGGGGGCCACGAGCAGTACTTC
CDR3: CASSSLFWSGTGGHEQYF

length: 14
size: -
D: TRBD1
J: TRBJ1-2
V: TRBV19
DNA: TGTGCCAGTAGTTGGGACAGGAGGAACTATGGCTACACCTTC
CDR3: CASSWDRRNYGYTF

length: 15
size: -
D: TRBD2
J: TRBJ2-7
V: TRBV19
DNA: TGTGCCACGTGTCCAGCGGGGGGCTCCTCCTACGAGCAGTACTTC
CDR3: CATCPAGGSSYEQYF

length: 13
size: once
D: TRBD1
J: TRBJ2-4
V: TRBV6-6
DNA: TGTGCCAGCAGACCGGGACAGGGTAACATTCAGTACTTC
CDR3: CASRPGQGNIQYF

length: 14
size: -
D: TRBD1
J: TRBJ1-1
V: TRBV28
DNA: TGTGCCAGCACCAAGACAGGGATGAACACTGAAGCTTTCTTT
CDR3: CASTKTGMNTEAFF